The entry below gives a single T cell receptor (beta chain) sequence along with its context. This CDR3 spans 13 amino acids. The germline V gene has CDR1 ENHRY and CDR2 SYGVKD. The J segment lost 4 bases and the V segment lost 8 bases, leaving 4 bases of the junction unmatched. This sample stems from a study of technical replicates of blood from a few donors. TCRdb keeps only in-frame clones here, not all; method: immunoSEQ multiplex PCR. The repertoire has 65,000 to 90,000 clones, 85% to 95% of them found once; the top ten carry 4.7%. The specimen sequenced was PBMCs. The sequence derives from a human donor in good health. Some clones in this sample may be carry-over from other donors' samples. The chain uses TRBV10-3 and TRBJ2-5; 10 positions agree with TRBD2. CDR3 loop: CAIAIAGGETQYF. In DNA, the CDR3 is TGTGCCATCGCCATAGCGGGAGGAGAGACCCAGTACTTC.